These T cell receptor beta chains were read from a single sample in a study of OX40 agonist ivuxolimab in advanced cancers. Clones were read by immunoSEQ multiplex PCR, and TCRdb kept only the in-frame ones, dropping some. Found here are around 69,000 clones, 80% to 90% of them singletons; the top ten hold roughly 6.5%. The sequenced sample was CD4+ or CD8+ T cells sorted from blood, obtained in a trial of the OX40 agonist ivuxolimab. All receptors derive from an adult with an advanced solid tumor such as melanoma, head and neck, liver or kidney cancer. Each CDR3 is given with its conserved first and last residue. The order of the fields is clone size, V gene, CDR3 length, J gene, D gene, CDR3 DNA, CDR3 protein. The D gene is left open where the match is weak. Not all rows give a size; the values are once, few, many and, for expanded clones, a class.

clone_size: NA
v_call: TRBV5-6
cdr3_length: 15
j_call: TRBJ2-7
d_call: TRBD1
cdr3_nt: TGTGCCAGCAGCCTCAGGGGGCTAAAGCTGTACGAGCAGTACTTC
cdr3_aa: CASSLRGLKLYEQYF

clone_size: NA
v_call: TRBV28
cdr3_length: 15
j_call: TRBJ1-1
d_call: TRBD1
cdr3_nt: TGTGCCAGCAGTTTCCACAGGGGAGGAGACACTGAAGCTTTCTTT
cdr3_aa: CASSFHRGGDTEAFF

clone_size: NA
v_call: TRBV6-6
cdr3_length: 11
j_call: TRBJ1-1
d_call: NA
cdr3_nt: TGTGCCAGCAGGGCGGGGTCTGAAGCTTTCTTT
cdr3_aa: CASRAGSEAFF

clone_size: NA
v_call: TRBV29-1
cdr3_length: 12
j_call: TRBJ1-1
d_call: NA
cdr3_nt: TGCAGCGTTGAAGGAGGGCGGACTGAAGCTTTCTTT
cdr3_aa: CSVEGGRTEAFF

clone_size: NA
v_call: TRBV13
cdr3_length: 14
j_call: TRBJ2-7
d_call: TRBD1
cdr3_nt: TGTGCCAGCAGCCCACGGACAGGGTCCAACGAGCAGTACTTC
cdr3_aa: CASSPRTGSNEQYF

clone_size: NA
v_call: TRBV27
cdr3_length: 14
j_call: TRBJ1-1
d_call: NA
cdr3_nt: TGTGCCAGCAGTTTAGCGGGGACCGGCACTGAAGCTTTCTTT
cdr3_aa: CASSLAGTGTEAFF

clone_size: NA
v_call: TRBV14
cdr3_length: 18
j_call: TRBJ2-1
d_call: TRBD2
cdr3_nt: TGTGCCAGCAGCCAAGATCTAATAGGGCTAGCGGGAGAAAATGAGCAGTTCTTC
cdr3_aa: CASSQDLIGLAGENEQFF

clone_size: NA
v_call: TRBV30
cdr3_length: 13
j_call: TRBJ1-1
d_call: NA
cdr3_nt: TGTGCCTGGAGTGTAGGAAGAAACACTGAAGCTTTCTTT
cdr3_aa: CAWSVGRNTEAFF

clone_size: once
v_call: TRBV27
cdr3_length: 13
j_call: TRBJ2-3
d_call: NA
cdr3_nt: TGTGCCAGCAGTCTGCTGGGCACAGATACGCAGTATTTT
cdr3_aa: CASSLLGTDTQYF

clone_size: NA
v_call: TRBV9
cdr3_length: 15
j_call: TRBJ2-3
d_call: TRBD2
cdr3_nt: TGTGCCAGCAGCTTTGGGACTAGCGGGAGGGATACGCAGTATTTT
cdr3_aa: CASSFGTSGRDTQYF

clone_size: NA
v_call: TRBV7-9
cdr3_length: 16
j_call: TRBJ2-7
d_call: TRBD2
cdr3_nt: TGTGCCAGCAGCTCAGGGCTAGCGGGGGGTTCCTACGAGCAGTACTTC
cdr3_aa: CASSSGLAGGSYEQYF

clone_size: NA
v_call: TRBV13
cdr3_length: 14
j_call: TRBJ2-7
d_call: TRBD1
cdr3_nt: TGTGCCAGCAGCGAATTCGGACAGGTCTACGAGCAGTACTTC
cdr3_aa: CASSEFGQVYEQYF

clone_size: NA
v_call: TRBV11-2
cdr3_length: 16
j_call: TRBJ2-1
d_call: TRBD2
cdr3_nt: TGTGCCAGCAGCCCCCGACTAGCGGGGGTATACAATGAGCAGTTCTTC
cdr3_aa: CASSPRLAGVYNEQFF

clone_size: NA
v_call: TRBV7-9
cdr3_length: 16
j_call: TRBJ1-2
d_call: NA
cdr3_nt: TGTGCCAGCAGTTCCATCCGGCCCAGTAGTAACTATGGCTACACCTTC
cdr3_aa: CASSSIRPSSNYGYTF

clone_size: NA
v_call: TRBV4-2
cdr3_length: 17
j_call: TRBJ1-3
d_call: NA
cdr3_nt: TGTGCCAGCAGCCAAGTACCCGGGAGGGAAACTGGAAACACCATATATTTT
cdr3_aa: CASSQVPGRETGNTIYF

clone_size: NA
v_call: TRBV19
cdr3_length: 16
j_call: TRBJ1-4
d_call: NA
cdr3_nt: TGTGCCAGTAGTATCAGACCGGGACGGGTTAATGAAAAACTGTTTTTT
cdr3_aa: CASSIRPGRVNEKLFF

clone_size: NA
v_call: TRBV5-4
cdr3_length: 15
j_call: TRBJ2-1
d_call: TRBD2
cdr3_nt: TGTGCCAGCAGCCCTAGCGGGGGACTCTACAATGAGCAGTTCTTC
cdr3_aa: CASSPSGGLYNEQFF

clone_size: few
v_call: TRBV5-4
cdr3_length: 12
j_call: TRBJ1-2
d_call: NA
cdr3_nt: TGTGCCAGCAGCTTGGGGTCGGGCGGCTACACCTTC
cdr3_aa: CASSLGSGGYTF

clone_size: NA
v_call: TRBV7-9
cdr3_length: 16
j_call: TRBJ1-1
d_call: NA
cdr3_nt: TGTGCCAGCAGCTTAGTCGTTAAGGTTACCAACACTGAAGCTTTCTTT
cdr3_aa: CASSLVVKVTNTEAFF

clone_size: NA
v_call: TRBV19
cdr3_length: 12
j_call: TRBJ1-1
d_call: NA
cdr3_nt: TGTGCCAGTAGGGTCGCGCCGAGCGAAGCTTTCTTT
cdr3_aa: CASRVAPSEAFF

clone_size: NA
v_call: TRBV12-2
cdr3_length: 21
j_call: TRBJ2-4
d_call: NA
cdr3_nt: TGTGCAAGTCGCCGAATCTCCGAATTGCTAGCGGGAGGGCTAGCCAAAAACATTCAGTACTTC
cdr3_aa: CASRRISELLAGGLAKNIQYF

clone_size: NA
v_call: TRBV19
cdr3_length: 14
j_call: TRBJ2-2
d_call: TRBD2
cdr3_nt: TGTGCCAGCCGGACTAGCGGGGGGCCGGGGGAGCTGTTTTTT
cdr3_aa: CASRTSGGPGELFF

clone_size: NA
v_call: TRBV9
cdr3_length: 14
j_call: TRBJ2-7
d_call: NA
cdr3_nt: TGTGCCAGCCAAGCCTTTGAGGGAAGCTACGAGCAGTACTTC
cdr3_aa: CASQAFEGSYEQYF

clone_size: once
v_call: TRBV27
cdr3_length: 13
j_call: TRBJ2-7
d_call: NA
cdr3_nt: TGTGCCAGCAGTTTAGGACTTTACTTTGAGCAGTACTTC
cdr3_aa: CASSLGLYFEQYF

clone_size: few
v_call: TRBV19
cdr3_length: 14
j_call: TRBJ2-7
d_call: TRBD1
cdr3_nt: TGTGCCAGTAGTATAGGCGACAGGGCCTACGAGCAGTACTTC
cdr3_aa: CASSIGDRAYEQYF

clone_size: NA
v_call: TRBV7-8
cdr3_length: 16
j_call: TRBJ2-3
d_call: NA
cdr3_nt: TGTGCCAGCAGCCCACCGTCTAGTGCTAGCACAGATACGCAGTATTTT
cdr3_aa: CASSPPSSASTDTQYF

clone_size: NA
v_call: TRBV29-1
cdr3_length: 12
j_call: TRBJ2-7
d_call: NA
cdr3_nt: TGCAGCGTTGTCTCAACAGGGAAGGAGCAGTACTTC
cdr3_aa: CSVVSTGKEQYF

clone_size: few
v_call: TRBV30
cdr3_length: 13
j_call: TRBJ1-1
d_call: NA
cdr3_nt: TGTGCCTGGGACAGTATTCAGGGCACTGAAGCTTTCTTT
cdr3_aa: CAWDSIQGTEAFF

clone_size: NA
v_call: TRBV7-3
cdr3_length: 14
j_call: TRBJ1-1
d_call: TRBD1
cdr3_nt: TGTGCCAGCAGCTTAAACAGGGGAGCCACTGAAGCTTTCTTT
cdr3_aa: CASSLNRGATEAFF